A single sample gave rise to the 24 T cell receptor beta chains below, sequenced in a study of T cell responses to AZD1222 COVID-19 vaccine. Measured with immunoSEQ multiplex PCR; TCRdb has only the in-frame clones, and not every one. The table has about 99,000 clones, roughly nine tenths seen once. Specimen: peripheral blood, collected on day 0 of AZD1222 vaccination. These receptors all stem from an adult in good health.

The V gene is TRBV6-1, the J gene TRBJ2-1; no reliable D call. The length of the CDR3 is 17 residues. V dropped 2 bases and J dropped 5 bases, with 19 bases sitting between them. CDR1 and CDR2 from the germline V gene are MNHNS and SASEGT. The CDR3 sequence: CASSERVRRSTHNEQFF. CDR3 nucleotide sequence: TGTGCCAGCAGTGAACGGGTCCGCAGGTCAACCCACAATGAGCAGTTCTTC.

The chain is built from TRBV2 and TRBJ1-5; a weak D match, TRBD1 (5 bases). The CDR3 consists of 14 residues. V lost 2 bases and J 3 bases, leaving 8 bases between the germline ends. Germline CDR1 reads SNHLY; CDR2 reads FYNNEI. The CDR3 nucleotides read TGTGCCAGCAGTGAAACGACAGACAATCAGCCCCAGCATTTT. It encodes CASSETTDNQPQHF.

This chain joins TRBV27 and TRBJ2-2; D is uncertain. V was cut by 0 bases and J by 1 base, with 3 bases left in between. This CDR3 spans 14 amino acids. Germline lookup yields CDR1 MNHEY and CDR2 SMNVEV (reference sequence). The CDR3 DNA reads as TGTGCCAGCAGTTTATCGAGGAACACCGGGGAGCTGTTTTTT. It is translated as CASSLSRNTGELFF.

The V gene is TRBV2, the J gene TRBJ2-1; 7 bases fit TRBD2. This CDR3 comprises 16 residues. Germline V gives CDR1 SNHLY, CDR2 FYNNEI. Trimming took 5 bases from V and 0 from J; bases not matched to a gene: 7. As DNA, the CDR3 is TGTGCCAGCAGTTCAAGTGGGGACTACTCCTACAATGAGCAGTTCTTC. It translates to CASSSSGDYSYNEQFF.

This clone was seen a single time. This chain links TRBV12-5 with TRBJ2-5; the D call may be TRBD1 or TRBD2 (5 bases each). The CDR3 covers 13 residues. Germline CDR1 LGHNT, CDR2 FRNRAP. Trimming pared 5 bases from V and 5 bases from J, leaving 12 bases between. The CDR3, as DNA: TGTGCTAGTGGTCCAGAGGGGCTGGAGACCCAGTACTTC. Protein sequence: CASGPEGLETQYF.

The CDR3 region is CASGLWTGNYNSPLHF. The CDR3 DNA reads TGTGCTAGTGGTCTTTGGACAGGAAACTATAATTCACCCCTCCACTTT. The chain is built from TRBV12-5 and TRBJ1-6; TRBD1 matches 7 bases. J was trimmed by 3 bases and V by 5 bases; bases with no gene match: 7. Germline V CDR1 and CDR2: LGHNT, FRNRAP. This CDR3 spans 16 amino acids.

The chain employs TRBV6-2 or TRBV6-3 and TRBJ2-2; D possibly corresponds to TRBD1 (6 bases). This CDR3 spans 16 amino acids. Germline CDR1 and CDR2: MNHEY and SVGEGT. Trimming cost V 6 bases and J 6 bases, with 20 bases left between them. The CDR3: CASSPRSGTRPGELFF. The CDR3 DNA is TGTGCCAGCAGCCCACGCTCCGGGACACGACCCGGGGAGCTGTTTTTT.

This chain connects TRBV11-3 to TRBJ1-1, with TRBD1 matching over 8 bases. Trimming took 4 bases from V and 2 from J; bases not matched to a gene: 3. CDR3 size: 14 residues. Germline V gene lookup returns CDR1 SGHNT and CDR2 YENEEA. CDR3 sequence reads: CASSSGTGNTEAFF. The CDR3 DNA follows: TGTGCCAGCAGCTCGGGGACAGGCAACACTGAAGCTTTCTTT.

J is TRBJ1-3 and V is TRBV9; a weak D match, TRBD1 (6 bases). The CDR3 is 18 residues long. CDR1 is SGDLS, CDR2 YYNGEE, per germline. With 4 bases removed from V and 10 bases from J, the gap between germline ends came to 30 bases. CDR3 DNA: TGTGCCAGCAGCTTCGGACCATCACAGGGCACCCTGACCCGGACCATATATTTT. This gives the protein CASSFGPSQGTLTRTIYF.

This chain links TRBV5-6 with TRBJ2-5; TRBD1 is a possible D gene (6 bases). This CDR3 region has 18 residues. Germline values: CDR1 SGHDT, CDR2 YYEEEE. Trimming stripped 3 bases from V and 2 bases from J, with 23 bases between. The CDR3 sequence: CASSYTGTFGVGQETQYF. CDR3 nucleotides: TGTGCCAGCAGCTACACCGGGACATTCGGGGTTGGACAAGAGACCCAGTACTTC. The variable domain in full, with the rest retrieved from reference TRBV5-6 and TRBJ2-5, is DAGVTQSPTHLIKTRGQQVTLRCSPKSGHDTVSWYQQALGQGPQFIFQYYEEEERQRGNFPDRFSGHQFPNYSSELNVNALLLGDSALYLCASSYTGTFGVGQETQYFGPGTRLLVL.

This chain uses TRBV4-1 with TRBJ2-5; D unclear. The CDR3 covers 16 residues. Germline values: CDR1 MGHRA, CDR2 YSYEKL. Trimming stripped 4 bases from V and 1 base from J, with 16 bases between. As DNA, the CDR3 is TGCGCCAGCAGCCTTTTCCATCTGGGTCCCCAAGAGACCCAGTACTTC. Translated: CASSLFHLGPQETQYF.

The rearrangement joins TRBV10-3 to TRBJ2-7; the match to TRBD1 covers 8 bases. CDR1 and CDR2 (germline): ENHRY, SYGVKD. This CDR3 has 14 residues. V shed 10 bases and J 1 base; nucleotides not matched to a gene: 9. CDR3 sequence reads: CATGTGVKSYEQYF. The CDR3 DNA reads as TGTGCCACCGGGACAGGTGTAAAATCCTACGAGCAGTACTTC.

CDR3 coding DNA: TGTGCCATTCCGGGACAGGTCTACGAGCAGTACTTC. It codes for CAIPGQVYEQYF. The V gene is TRBV25-1, the J gene TRBJ2-7, with TRBD1 matching over 8 bases. This CDR3 has 12 residues. Germline CDR1 MGHDK, CDR2 SYGVNS. V lost 10 bases and J lost 3; bases outside the gene matches: 5.

The J gene is TRBJ2-1, the V gene TRBV9, with TRBD1 matching 10 bases. CDR1 is SGDLS, CDR2 YYNGEE, per germline. Germline trimming cut 2 bases from V and 2 bases from J; bases unmatched to any gene: 4. This CDR3 spans 16 amino acids. As DNA, the CDR3 is TGTGCCAGCAGCGTCGGGACAGGGGTTACCTACAATGAGCAGTTCTTC. Its protein is CASSVGTGVTYNEQFF.

The chain employs TRBV5-1 and TRBJ1-1, with unresolved D. The V end was cut by 0 bases, the J end by 0 bases, with 12 bases between. Germline values: CDR1 SGHRS, CDR2 YFSETQ. CDR3 length equals 16 residues. The CDR3 protein is CASSLERFPMNTEAFF. In nucleotides, the CDR3 is TGCGCCAGCAGCTTGGAAAGATTCCCCATGAACACTGAAGCTTTCTTT.

The chain uses TRBV14 and TRBJ1-2; D possibly corresponds to TRBD1 (5 bases). The CDR3 spans 15 residues. Germline-derived CDR1 and CDR2 are SGHDN and FVKESK. V dropped 6 bases and J dropped 4 bases, with 18 bases sitting between them. CDR3 DNA sequence: TGTGCCAGCAGGGCGGGACCGCCCGACTTCTATGGCTACACCTTC. This encodes CASRAGPPDFYGYTF.

The J gene is TRBJ2-5, the V gene TRBV29-1; D might be TRBD1 (5 bases). In germline, CDR1 is SQVTM, CDR2 ANQGSEA. This CDR3 comprises 15 residues. The V and J ends lost 6 bases and 7 bases respectively, with 24 bases between them. The CDR3 nucleotides read TGCAGCGTCGTAATCAGGGTCCCGATCCTCCCGACCCAGTACTTC. It yields the protein CSVVIRVPILPTQYF. The full variable domain, in which reference TRBV29-1 and TRBJ2-5 provide the parts outside the CDR3, is SAVISQKPSRDICQRGTSLTIQCQVDSQVTMMFWYRQQPGQSLTLIATANQGSEATYESGFVIDKFPISRPNLTFSTLTVSNMSPEDSSIYLCSVVIRVPILPTQYFGPGTRLLVL.

The rearrangement joins TRBV27 to TRBJ1-2; 7 bases map to TRBD1. This CDR3 region has 16 residues. Germline V gene data show CDR1 as MNHEY and CDR2 as SMNVEV (reference sequence). J lost 4 bases, V lost 6 bases, and 14 bases had no gene match. The CDR3 sequence is CASRRKTGATSYGYTF. CDR3 nucleotides: TGTGCCAGCAGACGCAAAACAGGGGCGACCTCCTATGGCTACACCTTC.

This clone was counted a few times. V and J are TRBV6-5 and TRBJ2-5, with TRBD2 identical over 7 bases. The trim removed 6 bases at V and 1 base at J, leaving 5 bases unmatched. Germline-derived CDR1 and CDR2 are MNHEY and SVGAGI. This CDR3 spans 14 amino acids. The CDR3, as DNA: TGTGCCAGCAGCCGGACTAGGGCCCAAGAGACCCAGTACTTC. Its translation: CASSRTRAQETQYF.

The chain couples TRBV5-1 to TRBJ1-5; a weak D match, TRBD1 (5 bases). Germline-derived CDR1 and CDR2 are SGHRS and YFSETQ. CDR3 length: 17 amino acids. V gave up 3 bases and J gave up 0 bases, with 16 bases separating them. CDR3 amino acids: CASSWRGWGYSNQPQHF. The CDR3 DNA reads TGCGCCAGCAGCTGGAGGGGTTGGGGGTATAGCAATCAGCCCCAGCATTTT.

The sample holds one count of this clone. The V call is TRBV4-2, the J call TRBJ1-1; D unclear. CDR1 and CDR2 from the germline V gene are LGHNA and YNFKEQ. CDR3 length: 14 residues. Deletions cut 2 bases from V and 3 bases from J, with 10 bases between. The CDR3 sequence is CASSQLSSYTEAFF. CDR3 DNA sequence: TGTGCCAGCAGCCAATTATCTAGTTACACTGAAGCTTTCTTT.

The CDR3 coding sequence is TGTGCCAGCAGTTACTCTGGGCAGACGCGAACCACCATATATTTT. Protein product: CASSYSGQTRTTIYF. The chain uses TRBV6-5 and TRBJ1-3; D gene ambiguous. V was trimmed by 0 bases and J by 9 bases, leaving 15 bases between them. The CDR3 length is 15 residues. Germline CDR1 and CDR2: MNHEY and SVGAGI.

The V gene is TRBV28, the J gene TRBJ1-6; D is uncertain. The CDR3 loop spans 15 amino acids. V lost 0 bases, J lost 10 bases, and 13 bases lay in between. Germline assignment: CDR1 MDHEN and CDR2 SYDVKM. In nucleotides, the CDR3 is TGTGCCAGCAGTTTATGGTCCCTAGAGGCCTCACCCCTCCACTTT. Its translation: CASSLWSLEASPLHF.

The chain recombines TRBV29-1 with TRBJ2-2; D gene ambiguous. With 2 bases removed from V and 7 bases from J, the gap between germline ends came to 11 bases. CDR3 size: 13 residues. Germline CDR1 reads SQVTM; CDR2 reads ANQGSEA. The CDR3 DNA sequence: TGCAGCGTTGAATTTGGGGTCGGCGGGGAGCTGTTTTTT. This codes for CSVEFGVGGELFF.